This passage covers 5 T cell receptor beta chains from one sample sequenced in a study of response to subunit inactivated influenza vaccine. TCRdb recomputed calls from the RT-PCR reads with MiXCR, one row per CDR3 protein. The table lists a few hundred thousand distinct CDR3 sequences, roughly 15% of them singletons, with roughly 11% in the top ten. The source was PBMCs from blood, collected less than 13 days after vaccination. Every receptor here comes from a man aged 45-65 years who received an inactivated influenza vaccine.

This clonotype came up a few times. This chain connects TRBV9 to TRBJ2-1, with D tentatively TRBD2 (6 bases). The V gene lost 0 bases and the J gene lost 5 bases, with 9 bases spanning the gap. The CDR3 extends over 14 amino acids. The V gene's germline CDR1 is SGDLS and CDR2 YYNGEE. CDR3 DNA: TGTGCCAGCAGCGTAGGGACTACACACAATGAGCAGTTCTTC. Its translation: CASSVGTTHNEQFF.

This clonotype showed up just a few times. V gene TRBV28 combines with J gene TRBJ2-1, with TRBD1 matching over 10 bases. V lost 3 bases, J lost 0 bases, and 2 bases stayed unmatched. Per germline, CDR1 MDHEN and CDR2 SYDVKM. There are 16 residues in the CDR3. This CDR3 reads CASSLGQGISYNEQFF. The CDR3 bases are TGTGCCAGCAGTTTGGGACAGGGGATCTCCTACAATGAGCAGTTCTTC. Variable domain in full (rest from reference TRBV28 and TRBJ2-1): DVKVTQSSRYLVKRTGEKVFLECVQDMDHENMFWYRQDPGLGLRLIYFSYDVKMKEKGDIPEGYSVSREKKERFSLILESASTNQTSMYLCASSLGQGISYNEQFFGPGTRLTVL.

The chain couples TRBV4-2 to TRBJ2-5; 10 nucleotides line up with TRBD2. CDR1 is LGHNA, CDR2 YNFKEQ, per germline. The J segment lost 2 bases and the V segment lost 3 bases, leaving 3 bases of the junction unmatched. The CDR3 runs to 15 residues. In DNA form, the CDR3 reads TGTGCCAGCAGCCAGCTAGCGGGGGATCAAGAGACCCAGTACTTC. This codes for CASSQLAGDQETQYF.

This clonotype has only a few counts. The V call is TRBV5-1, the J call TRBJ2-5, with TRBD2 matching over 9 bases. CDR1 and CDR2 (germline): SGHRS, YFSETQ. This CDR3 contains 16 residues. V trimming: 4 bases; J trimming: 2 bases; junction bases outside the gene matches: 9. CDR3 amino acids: CASSPGSGGRQETQYF. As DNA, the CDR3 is TGCGCCAGCAGCCCGGGTAGCGGGGGCCGTCAAGAGACCCAGTACTTC. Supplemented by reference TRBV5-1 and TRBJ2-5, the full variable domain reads KAGVTQTPRYLIKTRGQQVTLSCSPISGHRSVSWYQQTPGQGLQFLFEYFSETQRNKGNFPGRFSGRQFSNSRSEMNVSTLELGDSALYLCASSPGSGGRQETQYFGPGTRLLVL.

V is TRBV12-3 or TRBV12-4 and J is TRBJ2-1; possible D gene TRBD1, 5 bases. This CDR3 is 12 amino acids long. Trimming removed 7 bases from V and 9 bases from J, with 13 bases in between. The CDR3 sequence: CASNPRAGEQFF. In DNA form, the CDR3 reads TGTGCCAGCAACCCCAGGGCAGGTGAGCAGTTCTTC.